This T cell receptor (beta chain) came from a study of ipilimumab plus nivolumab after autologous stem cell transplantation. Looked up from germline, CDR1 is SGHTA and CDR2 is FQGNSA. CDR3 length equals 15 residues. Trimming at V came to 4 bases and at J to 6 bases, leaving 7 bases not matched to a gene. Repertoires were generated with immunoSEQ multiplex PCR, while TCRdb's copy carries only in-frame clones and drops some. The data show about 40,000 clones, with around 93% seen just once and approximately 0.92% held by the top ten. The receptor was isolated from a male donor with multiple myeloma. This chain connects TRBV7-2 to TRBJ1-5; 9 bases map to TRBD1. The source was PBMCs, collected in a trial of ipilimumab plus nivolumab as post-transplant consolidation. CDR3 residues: CASSYPDRGGQPQHF. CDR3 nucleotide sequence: TGTGCCAGCAGCTACCCGGACAGGGGAGGTCAGCCCCAGCATTTT.